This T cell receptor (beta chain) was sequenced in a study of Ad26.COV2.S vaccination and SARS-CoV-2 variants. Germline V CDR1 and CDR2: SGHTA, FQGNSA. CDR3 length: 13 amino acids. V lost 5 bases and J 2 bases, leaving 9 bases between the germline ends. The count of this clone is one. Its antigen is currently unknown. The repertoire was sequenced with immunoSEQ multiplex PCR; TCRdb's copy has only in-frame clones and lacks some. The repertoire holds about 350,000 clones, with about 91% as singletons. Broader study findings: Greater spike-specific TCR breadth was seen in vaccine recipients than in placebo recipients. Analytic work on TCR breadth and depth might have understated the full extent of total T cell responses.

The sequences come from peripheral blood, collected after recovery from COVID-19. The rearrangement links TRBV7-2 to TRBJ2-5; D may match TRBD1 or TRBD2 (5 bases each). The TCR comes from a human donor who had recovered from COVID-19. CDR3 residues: CASSRWGQETQYF. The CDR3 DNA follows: TGTGCCAGCAGCAGATGGGGGCAAGAGACCCAGTACTTC.